Shown below are 3 T cell receptor beta chains from a single sample sequenced in a study of T-cell memory formation after mild COVID-19. TCRdb reanalysed the 5' RACE reads using MiXCR and keeps one entry per CDR3 protein. Altogether 450,000 or so distinct CDR3 sequences are present, roughly 20% being singletons, with the ten largest covering 7.5% to 10%. The sequenced sample consisted of PBMCs or a T cell subset sorted from them (not recorded which). All receptors derive from an adult woman who had mild COVID-19 (a few samples of this study predate the infection). Cell type and time point are not known.

This clonotype was observed a few times. The chain couples TRBV6-2 or TRBV6-3 to TRBJ2-7, with 10 bases aligning to TRBD2. The V and J ends lost 6 bases and 3 bases, in that order; junction bases with no gene match: 8. CDR3 length: 15 amino acids. Germline V CDR1 and CDR2: MNHEY, SVGEGT. CDR3 loop: CASRKPGTSVYEQYF. Here the CDR3 DNA reads TGTGCCAGCAGAAAACCCGGGACTAGCGTCTACGAGCAGTACTTC.

This chain joins TRBV7-6 and TRBJ2-2, with no clear D. Germline CDR1 and CDR2: SGHVS and FNYEAQ. The CDR3 is 13 residues long. Trimming stripped 1 base from V and 7 bases from J, with 7 bases between. CDR3 DNA sequence: TGTGCCAGCAGCTTAGTGGCAGGCGGGGAGCTGTTTTTT. It codes for CASSLVAGGELFF.

Ten or more counts support this clonotype. The rearrangement joins TRBV20-1 to TRBJ2-7; D may be TRBD2 (6 bases). The CDR3 runs 14 residues. Germline loops: CDR1 DFQATT, CDR2 SNEGSKA (reference sequence). Trimming cost V 0 bases and J 6 bases, with 15 bases left between them. The CDR3 DNA reads as TGCAGTGCTAGAGATCGATCTGGCGGGACCGAGCAGTACTTC. As protein: CSARDRSGGTEQYF.